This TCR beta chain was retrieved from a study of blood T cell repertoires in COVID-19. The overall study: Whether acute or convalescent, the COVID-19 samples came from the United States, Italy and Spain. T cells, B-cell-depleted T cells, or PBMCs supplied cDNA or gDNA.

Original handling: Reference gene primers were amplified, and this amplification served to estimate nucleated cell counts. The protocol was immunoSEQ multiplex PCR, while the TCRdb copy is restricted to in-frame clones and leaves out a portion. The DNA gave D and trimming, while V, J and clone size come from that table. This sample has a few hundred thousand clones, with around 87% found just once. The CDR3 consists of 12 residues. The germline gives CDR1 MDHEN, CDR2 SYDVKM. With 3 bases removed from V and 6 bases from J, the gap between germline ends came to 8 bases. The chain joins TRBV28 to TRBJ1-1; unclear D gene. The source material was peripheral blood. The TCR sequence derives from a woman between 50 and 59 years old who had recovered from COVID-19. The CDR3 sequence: CASSFGSAEAFF. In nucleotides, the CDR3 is TGTGCCAGCAGTTTTGGTTCGGCTGAAGCTTTCTTT.